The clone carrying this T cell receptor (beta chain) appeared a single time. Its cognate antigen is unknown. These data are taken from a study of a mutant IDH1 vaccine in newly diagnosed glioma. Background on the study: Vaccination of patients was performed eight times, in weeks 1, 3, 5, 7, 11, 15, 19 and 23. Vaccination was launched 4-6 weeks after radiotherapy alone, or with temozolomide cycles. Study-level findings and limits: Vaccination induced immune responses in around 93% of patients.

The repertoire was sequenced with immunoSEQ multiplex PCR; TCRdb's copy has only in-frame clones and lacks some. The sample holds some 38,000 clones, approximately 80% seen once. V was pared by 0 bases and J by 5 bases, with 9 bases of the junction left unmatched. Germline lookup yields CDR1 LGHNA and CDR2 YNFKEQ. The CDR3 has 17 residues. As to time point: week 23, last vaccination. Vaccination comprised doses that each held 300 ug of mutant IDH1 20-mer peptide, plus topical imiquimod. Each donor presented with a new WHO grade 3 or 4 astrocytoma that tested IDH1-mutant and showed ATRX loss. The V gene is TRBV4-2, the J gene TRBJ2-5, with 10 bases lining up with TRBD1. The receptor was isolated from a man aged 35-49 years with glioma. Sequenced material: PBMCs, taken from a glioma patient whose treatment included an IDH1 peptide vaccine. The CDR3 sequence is CASSQDPGQGRLETQYF. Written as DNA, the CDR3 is TGTGCCAGCAGCCAAGACCCGGGACAGGGGAGGTTGGAGACCCAGTACTTC.